This T cell receptor (beta chain) was captured by sequencing in a study of CD8 T cells in Susac syndrome. RNA amounts of about 0.5 to 1 ug underwent reverse transcription with random hexamers. TCRdb re-called the immunoSEQ multiplex PCR reads through MiXCR, storing one row per CDR3 protein. The data show about 60,000 distinct CDR3 sequences, over 85% seen once. Germline loops: CDR1 ENHRY, CDR2 SYGVKD. The CDR3 consists of 14 residues. The germline V and J ends were trimmed by 4 bases and 2 bases, with 11 bases remaining between them. The J gene is TRBJ1-1, the V gene TRBV10-3; D remains unclear. The TCR was taken from a human donor in good health. The sample was CD8+ T cells from PBMCs. CDR3 loop: CAISGDYPNTEAFF. The CDR3 DNA sequence: TGTGCCATCAGTGGGGATTACCCTAACACTGAAGCTTTCTTT.